This TCR beta chain was identified during a study of blood T cell repertoires in COVID-19. The germline gives CDR1 SGHTA, CDR2 FQGNSA. This CDR3 spans 14 amino acids. Between the trimmed V and J ends, which lost 8 bases and 6 bases, there was a span of 20 bases. This table comes from immunoSEQ multiplex PCR, and its TCRdb copy is limited to in-frame clones, with some not included. The sample includes about 190,000 clones, roughly 86% of them seen just once. Sequencing used PBMCs or T cells enriched from blood (not recorded which). The rearrangement joins TRBV7-2 to TRBJ2-7; TRBD2 is a possible D gene (5 bases). This receptor was obtained from a middle-aged man with acute COVID-19. The chain's CDR3 is CASASVEERGEQYF. The CDR3 DNA reads as TGTGCCAGCGCATCGGTAGAGGAACGGGGCGAGCAGTACTTC.